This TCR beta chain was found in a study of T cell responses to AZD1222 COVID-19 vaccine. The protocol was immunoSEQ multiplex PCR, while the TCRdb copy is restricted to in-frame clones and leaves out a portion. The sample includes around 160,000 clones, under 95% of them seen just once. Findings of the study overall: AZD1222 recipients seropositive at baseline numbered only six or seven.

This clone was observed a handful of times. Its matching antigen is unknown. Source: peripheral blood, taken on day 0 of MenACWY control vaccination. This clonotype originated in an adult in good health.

CDR3 DNA sequence: TGTGCCAGTAGTAAAGGACAGAGTCTTGGAGAGCAGTACTTC. It specifies CASSKGQSLGEQYF. The rearrangement links TRBV19 to TRBJ2-7, with D possibly matching TRBD1 (6 bases). Trimming took 4 bases from V and 7 from J, leaving 17 bases between them. CDR1 and CDR2 (germline): LNHDA, SQIVND (reference sequence). The CDR3 consists of 14 residues.